The clone carrying this T cell receptor (beta chain) came up many times. The antigen remains unidentified. This CDR3 has 13 residues. V was pared by 6 bases and J by 6 bases, with 17 bases between. Germline assignment: CDR1 SQVTM and CDR2 ANQGSEA. The data originate from a study of tumor-infiltrating lymphocytes in primary liver carcinoma. Whole-study findings and limits: There were only about 8-25% of top clones found in all five tumor regions.

Total RNA amounting to about 520 ng was the source from which TCR beta cDNA was made with a constant-region primer. It was through three nested multiplex PCR rounds of slightly modified ARM-PCR that TCR beta libraries arose. The first two PCR rounds used TRBV1-TRBV30 forward primers with a C-beta reverse primer, about 10 cycles each. TCRdb re-called the multiplex PCR reads with MiXCR, one entry per CDR3 protein. The sample lists 100,000 to 150,000 distinct CDR3 sequences; 64% were seen once. Unsorted bulk tissue (roughly 19-30 mg) underwent RNA and DNA co-extraction. Patients diagnosed with primary liver carcinoma received treatment through surgical resection.

The source material was liver tumor tissue from sampling region 3. Sample subset: tumor region T3, left-lateral pole. This TCR was sampled from a woman aged 60 to 75 with primary liver carcinoma and hepatitis B virus infection. The chain couples TRBV29-1 to TRBJ1-2; D uncertain. CDR3: CSVERLLEDGYTF. In DNA, the CDR3 is TGCAGCGTCGAACGTCTCCTGGAGGATGGCTACACCTTC.